This T cell receptor beta chain stems from a study of cytomegalovirus exposure and HLA in healthy donors (dated by TCRdb to 2016 to 2017). In terms of the full investigation: A later analysis indicated that the 110 or so validation repertoires were generated on the platform also employed for the approximately 690 repertoires of the first cohort. The study aimed to test whether cataloging public T cell receptors could reveal signatures of past pathogen exposure. A separate validation cohort of over 95 different subjects was used in addition to the 666-subject first cohort. High-throughput TCR immunosequencing, statistical association of individual TCRs with disease status, and machine learning were combined to predict cytomegalovirus infection status.

Study-wide findings and limitations: In the study, roughly 160 TCR beta chains were listed as associated with cytomegalovirus. In a later analysis, TCRs clustered in the first cohort were found to also tend to co-occur in the roughly 130 validation repertoires, with 94% of cluster scores above 0. The classifier was reported to diagnose cytomegalovirus status with high specificity and sensitivity in both the original cohort and the validation cohort. In vitro tests confirmed that a few of the cytomegalovirus-associated TCR beta chains recognize cytomegalovirus antigens. A later analysis had no HLA typing for the validation cohort, so co-occurrence there was scored across all 110 or so repertoires. According to the authors, the approach could potentially be generalized to other disease states and immunological phenotypes. While some public TCRs were present in many individuals, most TCR sequences turned up only very rarely across donors.

Concerning this clone: Its antigen is currently not known. No base-level quality is on record; no much larger clone is a single base apart.

Libraries were made using the immunoSEQ multiplex PCR assay. As for how the authors treated the data: A statistical classification framework was built to diagnose cytomegalovirus status from the catalog of TCR beta chain sequences. What TCRdb holds here is the immuneACCESS table cut down to in-frame rearrangements. Part of the clones is not present; checked against another copy, under half of the missing clones reflect an unresolved V gene, and the others are unexplained. That table gives V, J and clone size, and the DNA gave D and trimming. The sample profile shows some 270,000 clones; around 86% of them were found once. The ten largest account for less than 1.2% of the sample. CDR1 SGHVS and CDR2 FNYEAQ were looked up in the germline V gene. Trimming removed 1 base from V and 5 bases from J, leaving 23 bases between the germline ends. The CDR3 contains 18 residues, cysteine and phenylalanine counted. Of the read, only the CDR3 DNA is kept; its 54 bases are in frame from base 1.

The donors belonged to the validation cohort of approximately 130 subjects, which was separate from the roughly 700-subject first cohort. This receptor was obtained from a woman aged 18-35 years in good health and CMV-seronegative. Sample: PBMCs. The V and J genes are TRBV7-6 and TRBJ1-1; matching of 5 bases hints at TRBD1 as the D gene. The CDR3 in this case is CASSLVFPTAGYDTEAFF. The DNA sequence is TGTGCCAGCAGCTTAGTTTTTCCGACGGCAGGGTATGATACTGAAGCTTTCTTT.